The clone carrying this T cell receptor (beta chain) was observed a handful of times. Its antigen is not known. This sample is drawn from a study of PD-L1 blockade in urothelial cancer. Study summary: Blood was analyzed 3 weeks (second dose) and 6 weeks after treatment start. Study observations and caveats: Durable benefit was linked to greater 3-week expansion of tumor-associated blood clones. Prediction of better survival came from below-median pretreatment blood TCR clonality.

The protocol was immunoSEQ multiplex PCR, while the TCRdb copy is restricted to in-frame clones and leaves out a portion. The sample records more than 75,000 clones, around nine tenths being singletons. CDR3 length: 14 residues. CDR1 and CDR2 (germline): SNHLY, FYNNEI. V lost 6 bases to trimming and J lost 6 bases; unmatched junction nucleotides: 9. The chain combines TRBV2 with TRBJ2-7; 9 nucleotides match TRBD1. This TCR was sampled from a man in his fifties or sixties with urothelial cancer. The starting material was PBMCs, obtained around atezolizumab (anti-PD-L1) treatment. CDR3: CASRAPLTGGEQYF. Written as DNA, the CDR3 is TGTGCCAGCAGGGCCCCATTGACAGGGGGCGAGCAGTACTTC. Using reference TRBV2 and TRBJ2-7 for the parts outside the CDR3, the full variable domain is EPEVTQTPSHQVTQMGQEVILRCVPISNHLYFYWYRQILGQKVEFLVSFYNNEISEKSEIFDDQFSVERPDGSNFTLKIRSTKLEDSAMYFCASRAPLTGGEQYFGPGTRLTVT.